Each of the 5 T cell receptor beta chains below was sequenced from the same sample in a study of tumor and adjacent non-tumor tissue in lung cancer. RNA was extracted from bulk tissue without any cell sorting. The normal lung tissue was taken more than 3 cm from the tumor edge. TCRbeta libraries were built with three rounds of nested PCR, modified from ARM-PCR. TCRdb redid the calling of the multiplex PCR reads with MiXCR, one entry per CDR3 protein. In the table there are 85,000 to 130,000 distinct CDR3 sequences, approximately 60% of which are singletons. The material sequenced was distant non-tumor lung tissue. These receptors all stem from a man aged 25-40 years with non-small cell lung cancer.

As for this clonotype: Likely a read error: the CDR3 ends without its conserved phenylalanine or tryptophan. The limits of the CDR3 on the DNA are not certain, so only TCRdb's listed CDR3 is given. This chain links TRBV11-1 with TRBJ2-3; the DNA was not compared with TRBD1, the D call given in the table. Both ends counted, the CDR3 spans 15 residues. CDR1 is SGHAT and CDR2 is FQDESV in the germline V gene (reference sequence). The CDR3 loop is CASSFMRGRTDTRYC.

This sequence joins TRBV6-1 and TRBJ2-2; no clear D. From germline, CDR1 is MNHNS and CDR2 SASEGT. Trimming took 1 base from V and 8 from J, leaving 11 bases between them. There are 14 residues in the CDR3. The CDR3 DNA sequence: TGTGCCAGCAGTGAAGGAACACCTAGTGGGGAGCTGTTTTTT. Amino acids: CASSEGTPSGELFF.

The chain recombines TRBV18 with TRBJ1-4; D may be TRBD1 (5 bases). CDR3 size: 12 residues. Germline loops: CDR1 KGHSH, CDR2 LQKENI. Trimming removed 5 bases at V and 7 bases at J, with 8 bases between. The CDR3 is CASSSGSEKLFF. CDR3 DNA: TGTGCCAGCTCATCAGGGAGTGAAAAACTGTTTTTT.

This clonotype was picked up many times. The rearrangement links TRBV12-3 or TRBV12-4 to TRBJ1-5, with D maybe TRBD1 (5 bases). The CDR3 runs to 13 residues. V lost 3 bases and J lost 9, with 12 bases in between. The DNA for the CDR3 is TGTGCCAGCAGTTTGGGGCCCACCGGGCCCCAGCATTTT. Protein: CASSLGPTGPQHF.

Concerning this clonotype: One end of the junction is discordant with germline, which a read error may explain. The chain joins TRBV11-2 to TRBJ1-2; TRBD1 agrees at 9 bases. Germline V lookup: CDR1 SGHAT, CDR2 FQNNGV. The CDR3 totals 17 residues. The CDR3 coding sequence is TGTGCCAGCAGCTTAAGTCGGCGGACAGGGGAAGGCTATGGCTGCACCTTC. Encoded protein: CASSLSRRTGEGYGCTF.